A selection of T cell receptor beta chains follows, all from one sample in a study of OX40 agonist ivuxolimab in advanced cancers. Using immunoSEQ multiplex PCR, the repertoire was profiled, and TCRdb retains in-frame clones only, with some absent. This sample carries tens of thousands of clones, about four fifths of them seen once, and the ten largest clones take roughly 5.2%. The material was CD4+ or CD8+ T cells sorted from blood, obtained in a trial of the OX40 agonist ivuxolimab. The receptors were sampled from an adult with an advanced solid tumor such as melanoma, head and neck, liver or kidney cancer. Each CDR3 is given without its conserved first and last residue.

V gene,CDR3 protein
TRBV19,ASSKSGGPANEQF
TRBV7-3,ASSASDGHGTQY
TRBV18,ASSPGQGDSYEQY
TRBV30,AWSVKGSETQY
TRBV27,ASSLGLSKSSYNSPLH
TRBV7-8,ASSSPPIEKAF
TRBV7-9,ASSLSVVSNQPQH
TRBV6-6,ASSYSLRGEQY
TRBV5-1,ASSLGSWVMNTEAF
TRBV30,AWSLPPVYEQY